This T cell receptor (beta chain) appears in the sequencing data of a study of shared T cell receptors in the human thymus. This CDR3 has 11 residues. Trimming stripped 3 bases from V and 11 bases from J, with 11 bases between. Per the germline V gene, CDR1 is DFQATT and CDR2 is SNEGSKA (reference sequence). Profiling relied on immunoSEQ multiplex PCR, and the TCRdb table lists in-frame clones only, not all of them. The table lists 640,000 or so clones, 80% to 90% of them singletons. The data were also submitted as part of a second study, on human thymus T cells. Per that study: Serving as donors were healthy Finnish infants, each of whom was having open corrective surgery for congenital heart defects. From resections taken during corrective heart surgery, the thymus tissue was obtained. In thymic and blood repertoires alike, V and J usage looked biased. The related literature has documented a marked overlap of thymic repertoires among unrelated individuals.

The source of this sequence is a boy less than two years old with a congenital heart defect. The sequenced sample consisted of thymocytes. This chain uses TRBV20-1 with TRBJ1-5; no clear D. DNA of the CDR3: TGCAGTGCTAGTAGAGGTTGGGCCCAGCATTTT. Translated: CSASRGWAQHF.